What follows are 23 T cell receptor delta chains derived from one specimen sequenced in a study of gammadelta T cells in human blood. TCRdb re-identified clones in the RT-PCR reads via CATT. The sample holds around 800 delta-chain clones, less than 65% seen once. Sequencing was carried out using Vgamma9Vdelta2 gamma-delta T cells from adult blood. These receptors all stem from a human donor.

Notes on this clone: A far larger clone is off by one base, so a read error is likely. V and J are TRDV2 and TRDJ1, with 9 bases matching TRDD3. Looked up from germline, CDR1 is GEAIGNYY and CDR2 is EKD. The CDR3 length is 17 residues. The CDR3 bases are TGTTCCTGTGACACCCTAGTTACTGGGGGAGACACCGATAAACTCATCTTT. It translates to CSCDTLVTGGDTDKLIF.

A note on this clone: This is likely an artifact of a read error, given a far larger clone one base away. This chain connects TRDV2 to TRDJ1; the match to TRDD3 covers 7 bases. Trimming at V came to 1 base and at J to 1 base, leaving 26 bases not matched to a gene. This CDR3 contains 22 residues. Germline CDR1 reads GEAIGNYY; CDR2 reads EKD. In DNA, the CDR3 is TGTGCCTGTGACACATTACTGGGGAATAAGTTGTGGACATCTGTTAGCACCGATAAACTCATCTTT. Protein product: CACDTLLGNKLWTSVSTDKLIF.

For this clone: It differs at one base from a far larger clone, so likely a read error. The sample carries other DNA sequences with the same CDR3. This chain uses TRDV2 with TRDJ1, with D possibly being TRDD3 (6 bases). This CDR3 is 14 amino acids long. Germline CDR1 GEAIGNYY, CDR2 EKD. Here the CDR3 reads CACDSWGYTDKLIF. The CDR3 DNA reads TGTGCCTGTGACTCCTGGGGCTACACCGATAAGCTCATCTTT.

Details on this clone: A far larger clone is only one base removed, so a read error is likely. The chain couples TRDV2 to TRDJ1; perhaps TRDD3 as D (7 bases). The CDR3 loop spans 21 amino acids. Germline V gene lookup returns CDR1 GEAIGNYY and CDR2 EKD. Trimming took off 0 bases at V and 7 bases at J, with 35 bases between the two ends. CDR3 loop: CACDTVKHPTRGYPVDGKLIF. The CDR3 bases are TGTGCCTGTGACACCGTGAAGCATCCTACTAGGGGATATCCGGTCGATGGTAAACTCATCTTT.

Regarding this clone: Given a far larger clone just one base away, this is likely a sequencing read error. The chain joins TRDV2 to TRDJ3; 8 positions match TRDD3. V gave up 0 bases and J gave up 0 bases; unmatched junction bases: 12. There are 21 residues in the CDR3. CDR1 GEAIGNYY and CDR2 EKD come from the germline V gene. CDR3 DNA: TGTGCCTGTGACACCGTCGCTGGGGGAGACTCAGGCTCCTGGGACACCCGACAGATGTTTTTC. Its translation: CACDTVAGGDSGSWDTRQMFF.

By share, this clone counts as large. The chain employs TRDV1 and TRDJ1; the D is unclear. V was cut by 10 bases and J by 3 bases, with 15 bases left in between. The CDR3 loop spans 13 amino acids. Germline V gives CDR1 TSWWSYY, CDR2 QGS. Here the CDR3 reads CAPWSPGADKLIF. The CDR3, as DNA: TGTGCTCCCTGGTCCCCAGGGGCCGATAAACTCATCTTT.

This clone is labeled as large. Other nucleotide sequences in the sample specify the same CDR3. This chain uses TRDV2 with TRDJ1; TRDD3 aligns across 8 bases. J was trimmed by 2 bases and V by 0 bases; bases with no gene match: 4. The CDR3 spans 15 residues. Germline V gene lookup returns CDR1 GEAIGNYY and CDR2 EKD. CDR3 nucleotide sequence: TGTGCCTGTGACACCGGTCTGGGGGAAACCGATAAACTCATCTTT. Amino acids: CACDTGLGETDKLIF.

This clone was seen only once. A single base is all that separates this from a far larger clone, so a read error is likely. The V gene is TRDV2, the J gene TRDJ1; 9 nucleotides align to TRDD3. CDR1 and CDR2 (germline): GEAIGNYY, EKD. The junction had 17 bases not matched to a gene; V was cut back by 3 bases and J by 4 bases. The CDR3 is made up of 18 amino acids. The CDR3 sequence is CACDAVRTGIRRGDKLIF. The CDR3 DNA follows: TGTGCCTGTGACGCCGTGAGGACGGGGATACGCCGGGGCGATAAACTCATCTTT.

About this clone: The protein in TCRdb stems from a much larger clone and differs at residue 14 from this DNA's translation, likely a read error; here the protein is translated from the DNA. V is TRDV2 and J is TRDJ1, with 9 bases fitting TRDD3. The CDR3 totals 16 residues. Per germline, CDR1 GEAIGNYY and CDR2 EKD. The CDR3 spells CACDDVLGEQRVKPIF. The CDR3 coding sequence is TGTGCCTGTGACGACGTACTGGGGGAACAAAGAGTCAAACCCATCTTT.

As for this clone: The protein recorded in TCRdb matches a much larger clone and deviates from this DNA's translation at residue 5, suggesting a read error; the protein here is obtained by translating the DNA. The rearrangement links TRDV2 to TRDJ1; maybe TRDD3 (5 bases). Trimming removed 3 bases from V and 0 bases from J, with 13 bases in between. Germline V CDR1 and CDR2: GEAIGNYY, EKD. The CDR3 length is 15 residues. CDR3 protein: CACDSVGTYTDKLIF. DNA of the CDR3: TGTGCCTGTGACTCCGTGGGGACGTACACCGATAAACTCATCTTT.

As regards this clone: A far larger clone is off by one base, so a read error is likely. The chain joins TRDV2 to TRDJ1; D not resolved. CDR1 and CDR2 (germline): GEAIGNYY, EKD. The CDR3 length is 17 residues. The CDR3 DNA sequence: TGTGCCAGTGACCCTATCGTCCGGGGCCCCCTAGACCCAGGACTCATCTTT. Translated, it gives CASDPIVRGPLDPGLIF.

Concerning this clone: A read error is likely here: a far larger clone is one base away. This sequence joins TRDV2 and TRDJ1; 13 nucleotides line up with TRDD3. Germline CDR1 is GEAIGNYY and CDR2 is EKD. The V gene end was trimmed by 0 bases and the J gene end by 0 bases; junction bases not matched to a gene: 15. The CDR3 runs to 21 residues. This chain's CDR3 is CACDTILGDTRSREYTDKLIF. For the CDR3, the DNA is TGTGCCTGTGACACCATACTGGGGGATACGAGGTCCCGCGAGTACACCGATAAACTCATCTTT.

By frequency in the sample, this clone is large. The same CDR3 arises from other DNA sequences in this sample as well. The genes are TRDV2 and TRDJ1; D is possibly TRDD3 (5 bases). This CDR3 is 17 amino acids long. The V and J ends lost 0 bases and 3 bases respectively, with 19 bases between them. Germline CDR1 and CDR2: GEAIGNYY and EKD. The CDR3 sequence: CACDTVEVGNPPDKLIF. The DNA of the CDR3 is TGTGCCTGTGACACCGTGGAGGTGGGGAACCCCCCCGATAAACTCATCTTT.

By share, this clone counts as large. The chain links TRDV2 to TRDJ1; D uncertain. V was cut by 3 bases and J by 2 bases, with 15 bases left in between. The CDR3 length is 15 residues. Germline CDR1 reads GEAIGNYY; CDR2 reads EKD. The CDR3 sequence is CACDPVGRKTDKLIF. CDR3 bases: TGTGCCTGTGACCCTGTTGGTCGAAAGACCGATAAACTCATCTTT.

Of note for this clone: A far larger clone is a single base away, which makes a read error likely. This CDR3 is also generated by other DNA sequences in the sample. The chain has TRDV2 and TRDJ2; the match to TRDD3 covers 9 bases. This CDR3 spans 22 amino acids. The junction had 27 bases not matched to a gene; V was cut back by 3 bases and J by 5 bases. CDR1 and CDR2 from the germline V gene are GEAIGNYY and EKD. The CDR3 spells CACDAASGGSTYGARGTAQLFF. CDR3 DNA: TGTGCCTGTGACGCGGCCTCTGGGGGATCCACCTATGGGGCGAGGGGTACAGCACAACTCTTCTTT.

By its share, this clone is large. The chain links TRDV2 to TRDJ1, with TRDD3 matching over 7 bases. V dropped 4 bases and J dropped 0; count of bases not matched to a gene: 13. Germline V CDR1 and CDR2: GEAIGNYY, EKD. The CDR3 length is 17 residues. CDR3 DNA: TGTGCCTGTGAAGCCTTACTGGGGATCCTCTACACCGATAAACTCATCTTT. Amino acid sequence: CACEALLGILYTDKLIF.

To note about this clone: A far larger clone is one nucleotide away, so this likely arose from a read error. The chain employs TRDV2 and TRDJ2; D is ambiguous. CDR3 length equals 19 residues. Trimming cost V 1 base and J 0 bases, with 20 bases left between them. Germline V lookup: CDR1 GEAIGNYY, CDR2 EKD. CDR3 region: CACDTLPGTDEALTAQLFF. The CDR3 bases are TGTGCCTGTGACACGTTACCGGGTACCGACGAAGCTTTGACAGCACAACTCTTCTTT.

Concerning this clone: A far bigger clonotype differs at one base, so this is likely a read error. Other nucleotide sequences from this sample produce the same CDR3. The rearrangement joins TRDV2 to TRDJ1, with 10 bases identical to TRDD3. Germline CDR1 GEAIGNYY, CDR2 EKD. The CDR3 length is 18 residues. The CDR3 bases are TGTGCTTGTGACACTCTGGAGAGGCTGGGGGATAACACCGATAAACTCATCTTT. Its protein is CACDTLERLGDNTDKLIF.

With regard to this clone: One base separates it from a far larger clone, so it is likely a read error. This rearrangement joins TRDV2 to TRDJ1, with D possibly matching TRDD3 (5 bases). This CDR3 region has 17 residues. Germline V gene lookup returns CDR1 GEAIGNYY and CDR2 EKD. This CDR3 is CACDTVEVGNPPDKRIF. The CDR3 DNA reads as TGTGCCTGTGACACCGTGGAGGTGGGGAACCCCCCCGATAAACGCATCTTT.

This clone is hyperexpanded in the sample. The identical CDR3 is also encoded by other nucleotide sequences in the sample. The chain carries TRDV2 and TRDJ1; 8 nucleotides line up with TRDD3. After removal of 0 bases from V and 0 bases from J, the junction contained 14 bases not matched to a gene. Germline V gives CDR1 GEAIGNYY, CDR2 EKD. This CDR3 is built from 19 residues. The CDR3 nucleotides read TGTGCCTGTGACACCGTTCCACCGCTGGGGGAGACAGACACCGATAAACTCATCTTT. This codes for CACDTVPPLGETDTDKLIF.

A few counts support this clone. The rearrangement joins TRDV2 to TRDJ1; 9 bases match TRDD3. The CDR3 extends over 19 amino acids. V gave up 0 bases and J gave up 0 bases; unmatched junction bases: 13. CDR1 and CDR2 from the germline V gene are GEAIGNYY and EKD. The CDR3 DNA follows: TGTGCCTGTGACACCATAGGGGGGATACAAAGGAAGAACACCGATAAACTCATCTTT. It encodes CACDTIGGIQRKNTDKLIF.

About this clone: A far larger clone is one nucleotide away, so this likely arose from a read error. The chain employs TRDV2 and TRDJ1; 7 nucleotides match TRDD3. There are 20 residues in the CDR3. Germline CDR1 is GEAIGNYY and CDR2 is EKD. Here the CDR3 DNA reads TGTGCCTGTGAGCGCCTTCATGCTGGGGGTCACCTAGGGGCCACCGTTAAACTCATCTTT. Its translation is CACERLHAGGHLGATVKLIF.

This clone is classed as large (0.1 to 1%). Other DNA sequences within the sample encode an identical CDR3. The V call is TRDV2, the J call TRDJ1; 8 nucleotides line up with TRDD3. CDR1 and CDR2 (germline): GEAIGNYY, EKD. The CDR3 has 18 residues. Unmatched junction bases numbered 16, after V lost 3 bases and J lost 2 bases. CDR3 in DNA: TGTGCCTGTGACCCGGTACTGAGGGATACGCTGTTGACCGATAAACTCATCTTT. This gives the protein CACDPVLRDTLLTDKLIF.